Listed below are T cell receptor beta chains from one sample, sequenced in a study of blood T cell repertoires in COVID-19. Method: immunoSEQ multiplex PCR; TCRdb's copy keeps in-frame clones and lacks some. Of a few hundred thousand clones in the sample, 89% are singletons; the top ten hold approximately 1.2%. The sample was peripheral blood. These receptors all come from a middle-aged man with acute or convalescent COVID-19. Both conserved end residues are part of each CDR3. D genes are given only for firm matches. Size is stated for part of the rows, as once, few or many counts, or as a class when the clone is expanded.

j_gene | d_gene | abundance | v_gene | CDR3nt | CDR3aa
TRBJ2-7 | - | - | TRBV28 | TGTGCCACCCCGACAGGATCCTACGAGCAGTACTTC | CATPTGSYEQYF
TRBJ2-3 | TRBD1 | - | TRBV28 | TGTGCCAGCAGCTCCACAGGGGATGGCACAGATACGCAGTATTTT | CASSSTGDGTDTQYF
TRBJ1-1 | TRBD1 | once | TRBV6-5 | TGTGCCAGCAGTATTTACAGGGGAAGTACTGAAGCTTTCTTT | CASSIYRGSTEAFF
TRBJ1-5 | - | - | TRBV5-1 | TGCGCCAGCAGCTTGACGGGTGGGAGCAATCAGCCCCAGCATTTT | CASSLTGGSNQPQHF
TRBJ2-7 | - | - | TRBV29-1 | TGCAGCGTTGAGGTGGTGGGGGGGCCTTACGAGCAGTACTTC | CSVEVVGGPYEQYF
TRBJ1-2 | TRBD1 | - | TRBV7-9 | TGTGCCAGCAGCTTTTCGGACAGGGACGAACTCTATGGCTACACCTTC | CASSFSDRDELYGYTF
TRBJ2-1 | TRBD2 | - | TRBV6-4 | TGTGCCACCCGAACCACGACTAGCGGGAGGGGGGGGGTCGAGTTCTTC | CATRTTTSGRGGVEFF
TRBJ1-5 | - | - | TRBV5-6 | TGTGCCAGCAGCTTGGAGGGGTCCCCCTATCAGCCCCAGCATTTT | CASSLEGSPYQPQHF
TRBJ2-7 | TRBD1 | few | TRBV6-4 | TGTGCCAGCAGTGCGGGACAGGAGACCTTATCCTACGAGCAGTACTTC | CASSAGQETLSYEQYF
TRBJ1-2 | - | - | TRBV5-1 | TGCGCCAGCAGCTTGGGTACGGGATTTGCTGGTGGCTACACCTTC | CASSLGTGFAGGYTF
TRBJ2-3 | - | - | TRBV19 | TGTGCCAGTAGTCCGAATGCGGATACGCAGTATTTT | CASSPNADTQYF
TRBJ1-1 | TRBD1 | - | TRBV30 | TGTGCCTGGAGCGTGACAGGGGGCCGAAACACTGAAGCTTTCTTT | CAWSVTGGRNTEAFF
TRBJ2-3 | TRBD1 | - | TRBV5-1 | TGCGCCAGCGGCCGGGACAGGGCCGCCACAGATACGCAGTATTTT | CASGRDRAATDTQYF
TRBJ1-1 | - | - | TRBV6-5 | TGTGCCAGCACTGGCAGCCCGGGGACTGAAGCTTTCTTT | CASTGSPGTEAFF
TRBJ1-5 | TRBD1 | - | TRBV5-8 | TGTGCCAGCAGCGCCCGACAGGGGGCTCGCAATCAGCCCCAGCATTTT | CASSARQGARNQPQHF
TRBJ2-2 | - | - | TRBV28 | TGTGCCAGTCAAAAGGGACAGAACACCGGGGAGCTGTTTTTT | CASQKGQNTGELFF
TRBJ1-3 | - | - | TRBV5-4 | TGTGCCAGCAGCTTGGACAGCTCTGGAAACACCATATATTTT | CASSLDSSGNTIYF
TRBJ1-2 | - | - | TRBV7-2 | TGTGCCAGCAGTCCGTCCGAGTCCTCCCTTCTGTATGGCTACACCTTC | CASSPSESSLLYGYTF
TRBJ2-2 | - | few | TRBV12-3/TRBV12-4 | TGTGCCAGCAGTTTAATAAACACCGGGGAGCTGTTTTTT | CASSLINTGELFF
TRBJ2-7 | TRBD2 | - | TRBV2 | TGTGCCAGCAGTGTCACCGGTCGCGGGAGGGCCGACGAGCAGTACTTC | CASSVTGRGRADEQYF
TRBJ1-5 | TRBD1 | - | TRBV6-6 | TGTGCCAGCAGTGGCGGGACAGCCTGGGATCAGCCCCAGCATTTT | CASSGGTAWDQPQHF
TRBJ2-3 | - | - | TRBV19 | TGTGCCAGTAGTGGGGCCACGGGCACAGATACGCAGTATTTT | CASSGATGTDTQYF
TRBJ1-1 | TRBD1 | - | TRBV19 | TGTGCCAGTAGTATTTCAGGGGGGTTGAACACTGAAGCTTTCTTT | CASSISGGLNTEAFF
TRBJ1-2 | TRBD1 | - | TRBV19 | TGTGCCAGTAGTATCTCGGGACAGGGGTTCTATGGCTACACCTTC | CASSISGQGFYGYTF
TRBJ2-5 | TRBD1 | - | TRBV4-1 | TGCGCCAGCAGCACTCGACAGGGGGCTCAAGAGACCCAGTACTTC | CASSTRQGAQETQYF
TRBJ2-3 | TRBD2 | once | TRBV6-4 | TGTGCCAGCAGTGAAGCGGGAGCCCCCACAGATACGCAGTATTTT | CASSEAGAPTDTQYF
TRBJ2-5 | TRBD2 | - | TRBV7-9 | TGTGCCAGCAGTACAGCGGGAGGGCCGTCGGAGACCCAGTACTTC | CASSTAGGPSETQYF
TRBJ1-4 | TRBD1 | - | TRBV4-1 | TGCGCCAGCAGCCAAGATCAGGGACAGGGAGCTTACTCCGCTAATGAAAAACTGTTTTTT | CASSQDQGQGAYSANEKLFF